This T cell receptor beta chain was documented in a study of blood T cells in healthy people across ages. The CDR3 covers 13 residues. V was cut by 3 bases and J by 5 bases, with 10 bases left in between. Ten milliliters of peripheral blood were drawn from each donor. The authors ran a second PCR of 7 to 11 cycles using a sample-barcoded 5' primer and a J-beta primer mix. One entry per CDR3 protein, called by TCRdb with MiXCR from the 5' RACE reads. This sample has approximately 800,000 distinct CDR3 sequences; around 36% occur once, and the top ten carry 10% to 15%. The clonotype was recovered from a man between 18 and 35 years old in good health. Sequenced: blood. This sequence joins TRBV12-3 or TRBV12-4 and TRBJ2-5, with D perhaps TRBD1 (5 bases). The CDR3 DNA sequence: TGTGCCAGCAGTTTTGGGGCCGGGGAGACCCAGTACTTC. The encoded protein is CASSFGAGETQYF.